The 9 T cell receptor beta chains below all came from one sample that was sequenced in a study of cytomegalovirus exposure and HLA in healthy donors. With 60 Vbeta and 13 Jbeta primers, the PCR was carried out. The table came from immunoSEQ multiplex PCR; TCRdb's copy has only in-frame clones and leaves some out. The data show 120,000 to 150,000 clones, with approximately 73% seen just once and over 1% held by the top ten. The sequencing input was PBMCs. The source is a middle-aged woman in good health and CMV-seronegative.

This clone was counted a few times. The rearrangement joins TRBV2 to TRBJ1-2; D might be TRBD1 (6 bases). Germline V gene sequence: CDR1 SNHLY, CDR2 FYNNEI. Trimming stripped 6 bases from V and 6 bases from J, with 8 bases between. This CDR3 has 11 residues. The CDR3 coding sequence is TGTGCCAGCAGGAACAGGGATGGCTACACCTTC. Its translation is CASRNRDGYTF.

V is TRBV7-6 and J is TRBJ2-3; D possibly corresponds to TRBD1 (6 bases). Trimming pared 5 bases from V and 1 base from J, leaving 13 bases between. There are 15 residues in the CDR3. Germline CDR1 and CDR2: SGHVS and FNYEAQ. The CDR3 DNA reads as TGTGCCAGCAGCGCCATACCAGGGGGCACAGATACGCAGTATTTT. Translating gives CASSAIPGGTDTQYF.

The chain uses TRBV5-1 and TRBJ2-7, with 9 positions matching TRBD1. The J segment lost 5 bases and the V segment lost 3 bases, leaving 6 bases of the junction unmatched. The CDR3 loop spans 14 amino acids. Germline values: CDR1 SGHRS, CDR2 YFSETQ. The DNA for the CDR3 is TGCGCCAGCAGCTGGGGACAGGGAATGGACGAGCAGTACTTC. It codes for CASSWGQGMDEQYF.

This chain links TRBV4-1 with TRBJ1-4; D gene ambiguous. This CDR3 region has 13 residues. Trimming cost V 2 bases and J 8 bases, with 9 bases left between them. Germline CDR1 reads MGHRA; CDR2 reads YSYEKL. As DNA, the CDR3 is TGCGCCAGCAGCCAATGGCGAGGGGAAAAACTGTTTTTT. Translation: CASSQWRGEKLFF.

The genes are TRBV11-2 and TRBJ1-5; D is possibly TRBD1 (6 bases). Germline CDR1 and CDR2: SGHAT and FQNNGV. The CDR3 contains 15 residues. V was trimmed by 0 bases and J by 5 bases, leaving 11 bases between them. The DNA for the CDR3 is TGTGCCAGCAGCTTAGAAGGGCAGGGGTATCAGCCCCAGCATTTT. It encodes CASSLEGQGYQPQHF. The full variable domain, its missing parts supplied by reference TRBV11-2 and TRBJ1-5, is EAGVAQSPRYKIIEKRQSVAFWCNPISGHATLYWYQQILGQGPKLLIQFQNNGVVDDSQLPKDRFSAERLKGVDSTLKIQPAKLEDSAVYLCASSLEGQGYQPQHFGDGTRLSIL.

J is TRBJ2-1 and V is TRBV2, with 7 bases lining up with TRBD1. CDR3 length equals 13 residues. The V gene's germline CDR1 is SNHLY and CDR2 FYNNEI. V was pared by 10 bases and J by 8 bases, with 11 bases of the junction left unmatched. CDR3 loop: CATARGPGDEQFF. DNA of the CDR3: TGTGCCACGGCGAGGGGGCCTGGGGATGAGCAGTTCTTC.

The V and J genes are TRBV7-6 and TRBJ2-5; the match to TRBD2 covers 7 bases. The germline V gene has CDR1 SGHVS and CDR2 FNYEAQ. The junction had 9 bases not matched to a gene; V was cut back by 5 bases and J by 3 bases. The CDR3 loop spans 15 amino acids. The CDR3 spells CASSPILANKETQYF. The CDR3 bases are TGTGCCAGCAGCCCTATACTAGCGAACAAAGAGACCCAGTACTTC.

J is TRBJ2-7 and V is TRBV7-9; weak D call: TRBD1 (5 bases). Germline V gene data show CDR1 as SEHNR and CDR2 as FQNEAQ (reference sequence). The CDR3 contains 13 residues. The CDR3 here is CSSSPRGSYEQYV. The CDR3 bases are TGTTCCAGCAGCCCAAGGGGCTCCTACGAGCAGTACGTC.

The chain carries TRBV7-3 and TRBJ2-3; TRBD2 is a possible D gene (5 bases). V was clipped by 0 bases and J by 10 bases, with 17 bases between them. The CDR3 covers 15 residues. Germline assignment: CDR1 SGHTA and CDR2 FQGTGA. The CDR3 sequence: CASSLTTDVGVAQYF. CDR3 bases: TGTGCCAGCAGCTTAACTACTGACGTCGGGGTAGCGCAGTATTTT. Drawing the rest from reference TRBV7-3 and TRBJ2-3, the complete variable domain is GAGVSQTPSNKVTEKGKYVELRCDPISGHTALYWYRQSLGQGPEFLIYFQGTGAADDSGLPNDRFFAVRPEGSVSTLKIQRTERGDSAVYLCASSLTTDVGVAQYFGPGTRLTVL.